One sample yielded the 17 T cell receptor beta chains listed below, sequenced in a study of shared clonotypes between healthy human individuals. Measured with immunoSEQ multiplex PCR; TCRdb has only the in-frame clones, and not every one. The data show about 490,000 clones, with around 80% seen just once and approximately 12% held by the top ten. The specimen was PBMCs. These receptors originate from a woman aged 35 to 49 in good health. Some clones in this sample may be carry-over from other donors' samples.

This clone was picked up one time. The chain carries TRBV7-9 and TRBJ1-2; the D is unclear. Germline V lookup: CDR1 SEHNR, CDR2 FQNEAQ (reference sequence). This CDR3 contains 15 residues. Trimming left V 1 base short and J 4 bases short, with 13 bases between. The CDR3 DNA follows: TGTGCCAGCAGCTTAGGTGTGACAAACCCCTATGGCTACACCTTC. Translated, it gives CASSLGVTNPYGYTF. The entire variable domain, with the rest obtained from reference TRBV7-9 and TRBJ1-2, is as follows: DTGVSQNPRHKITKRGQNVTFRCDPISEHNRLYWYRQTLGQGPEFLTYFQNEAQLEKSRLLSDRFSAERPKGSFSTLEIQRTEQGDSAMYLCASSLGVTNPYGYTFGSGTRLTVV.

J is TRBJ2-7 and V is TRBV2, with a possible D match to TRBD1 (6 bases). The CDR3 totals 16 residues. CDR1 and CDR2 from the germline V gene are SNHLY and FYNNEI. V gave up 2 bases and J gave up 0 bases, with 14 bases separating them. The CDR3 DNA is TGTGCCAGCAGTGAAAGGTTTGGACAGCACTCCTACGAGCAGTACTTC. This sequence encodes CASSERFGQHSYEQYF.

This clone was found a few times. V usage is TRBV6-1 and J usage is TRBJ1-5; TRBD1 agrees at 10 bases. V was clipped by 8 bases and J by 6 bases; unmatched bases: 10. The CDR3 is 15 amino acids. Germline CDR1 MNHNS, CDR2 SASEGT. The CDR3 nucleotides read TGTGCCAGCCGAACCGGGACAGGGGTTCGTCAGCCCCAGCATTTT. It is translated as CASRTGTGVRQPQHF.

The rearrangement links TRBV4-3 to TRBJ2-3; the D is unclear. V lost 4 bases, J lost 4 bases, and 9 bases lay in between. The CDR3 covers 13 residues. Germline V gene lookup returns CDR1 LGHNA and CDR2 YSLEER. The CDR3 DNA reads as TGCGCCAGCAGCCGTAATCTAGCAGATACGCAGTATTTT. Protein: CASSRNLADTQYF.

The rearrangement uses TRBV29-1 and TRBJ2-5; D gene ambiguous. The V and J ends lost 4 bases and 5 bases respectively, with 23 bases between them. CDR3 length: 16 amino acids. Looked up from germline, CDR1 is SQVTM and CDR2 is ANQGSEA. The CDR3 nucleotides read TGCAGCGTTGCGCCCTCCTCCGGCGGTCCTGGGGAGACCCAGTACTTC. It encodes CSVAPSSGGPGETQYF.

CDR3 sequence (DNA): TGTGCCAGCAGTTTAAATCAGGGGGCCCTCCCCCAGCATTTT. This encodes CASSLNQGALPQHF. V and J are TRBV28 and TRBJ1-5; the match to TRBD1 covers 8 bases. The germline V gene has CDR1 MDHEN and CDR2 SYDVKM. V lost 2 bases, J lost 10 bases, and 7 bases stayed unmatched. The CDR3 is 14 residues long.

This clone has more than one count but fewer than ten. The chain has TRBV9 and TRBJ1-3; tentative D call: TRBD1 (5 bases). The V and J ends lost 2 bases and 3 bases respectively, with 15 bases between them. The CDR3 consists of 16 residues. Looked up from germline, CDR1 is SGDLS and CDR2 is YYNGEE. The CDR3 sequence is CASSVGNPRGGNTIYF. The CDR3 nucleotides read TGTGCCAGCAGCGTGGGGAATCCAAGGGGTGGAAACACCATATATTTT.

This chain joins TRBV19 and TRBJ1-3, with 8 bases fitting TRBD1. The CDR3 consists of 16 residues. V was clipped by 6 bases and J by 2 bases; unmatched bases: 9. Per germline, CDR1 LNHDA and CDR2 SQIVND (reference sequence). The CDR3 protein is CASRESPGGTGNTIYF. The DNA for the CDR3 is TGTGCCAGTAGAGAAAGTCCAGGGGGCACTGGAAACACCATATATTTT.

This chain joins TRBV4-2 and TRBJ2-6; the match to TRBD1 covers 11 bases. Germline V CDR1 and CDR2: LGHNA, YNFKEQ. The CDR3 consists of 20 residues. Unmatched junction bases numbered 14, after V lost 4 bases and J lost 3 bases. CDR3 residues: CASSLHPPTGTGGGANVLTF. In DNA, the CDR3 is TGTGCCAGCAGCCTTCATCCGCCGACCGGGACAGGGGGTGGGGCCAACGTCCTGACTTTC.

V and J are TRBV7-9 and TRBJ1-2, with 7 positions matching TRBD1. Germline V gives CDR1 SEHNR, CDR2 FQNEAQ (reference sequence). This CDR3 has 15 amino acids. Trimming removed 0 bases from V and 4 bases from J; junction bases left unmatched: 5. Here the CDR3 reads CASSLATDRAYGYTF. CDR3 sequence (DNA): TGTGCCAGCAGCTTAGCTACTGACAGGGCCTATGGCTACACCTTC.

The genes are TRBV7-2 and TRBJ2-7, with 7 nucleotides matching TRBD1. Per germline, CDR1 SGHTA and CDR2 FQGNSA. This CDR3 is built from 15 residues. After removal of 3 bases from V and 8 bases from J, the junction contained 13 bases not matched to a gene. The CDR3 is CASSLGDSSLYQQYF. The CDR3 bases are TGTGCCAGCAGCTTGGGGGACAGTTCCCTATACCAGCAGTACTTC.

The chain joins TRBV11-2 to TRBJ2-7; tentative D call: TRBD2 (5 bases). Germline values: CDR1 SGHAT, CDR2 FQNNGV. The length of the CDR3 is 16 residues. Trimming stripped 5 bases from V and 1 base from J, with 18 bases between. This chain's CDR3 is CASSPAERRPSYEQYF. Written as DNA, the CDR3 is TGTGCCAGCAGCCCAGCCGAGCGGAGACCTTCCTACGAGCAGTACTTC. Supplemented by reference TRBV11-2 and TRBJ2-7, the full variable domain reads EAGVAQSPRYKIIEKRQSVAFWCNPISGHATLYWYQQILGQGPKLLIQFQNNGVVDDSQLPKDRFSAERLKGVDSTLKIQPAKLEDSAVYLCASSPAERRPSYEQYFGPGTRLTVT.

This clone has ten or more counts. The chain links TRBV5-1 to TRBJ1-5; D remains ambiguous. V was cut by 4 bases and J by 11 bases, with 16 bases left in between. The CDR3 sequence is 13 residues long. Germline V gives CDR1 SGHRS, CDR2 YFSETQ. CDR3 residues: CASSTVPSGAQHF. The CDR3 region has the DNA TGCGCCAGCAGCACGGTCCCAAGCGGAGCCCAGCATTTT.

This clone was seen a single time. The gene calls are TRBV2 and TRBJ1-5; a weak D match, TRBD1 (5 bases). This CDR3 region has 14 residues. Germline-derived CDR1 and CDR2 are SNHLY and FYNNEI. V shed 5 bases and J shed 7 bases, with 15 bases lying between them. CDR3 in amino acids: CASSLRGIGQPQHF. For the CDR3, the DNA is TGTGCCAGCAGTCTAAGGGGAATCGGGCAGCCCCAGCATTTT.

In regard to this clone: One end of the junction varies from germline; a read error may be responsible. V is TRBV7-2 and J is TRBJ1-1; D perhaps matches TRBD1 (5 bases). CDR1 and CDR2 from the germline V gene are SGHTA and FQGNSA. The CDR3 is 16 residues long. The DNA of the CDR3 is TGTGCCAGCAGCTTAGGGAGGGGCGGCATGAACACTGAAGCTTCCTTT. Amino acid sequence: CASSLGRGGMNTEASF. Supplemented by reference TRBV7-2 and TRBJ1-1, the full variable domain reads GAGVSQSPSNKVTEKGKDVELRCDPISGHTALYWYRQSLGQGLEFLIYFQGNSAPDKSGLPSDRFSAERTGGSVSTLTIQRTQQEDSAVYLCASSLGRGGMNTEASFGQGTRLTVV.

The chain recombines TRBV5-1 with TRBJ1-4; 10 bases line up with TRBD1. The CDR3 has 16 residues. CDR1 and CDR2 from the germline V gene are SGHRS and YFSETQ. The J segment lost 3 bases and the V segment lost 4 bases, leaving 6 bases of the junction unmatched. The CDR3 bases are TGCGCCAGCAGCCCGGACAGGGGGAATCCTAATGAAAAACTGTTTTTT. Translation: CASSPDRGNPNEKLFF.

V gene TRBV5-1 combines with J gene TRBJ2-6; no reliable D call. V was clipped by 1 base and J by 0 bases, with 11 bases between them. Germline-derived CDR1 and CDR2 are SGHRS and YFSETQ. There are 17 residues in the CDR3. The CDR3 spells CASSLLGSLSGANVLTF. CDR3 in DNA: TGCGCCAGCAGCTTGCTGGGCAGCCTCTCTGGGGCCAACGTCCTGACTTTC.